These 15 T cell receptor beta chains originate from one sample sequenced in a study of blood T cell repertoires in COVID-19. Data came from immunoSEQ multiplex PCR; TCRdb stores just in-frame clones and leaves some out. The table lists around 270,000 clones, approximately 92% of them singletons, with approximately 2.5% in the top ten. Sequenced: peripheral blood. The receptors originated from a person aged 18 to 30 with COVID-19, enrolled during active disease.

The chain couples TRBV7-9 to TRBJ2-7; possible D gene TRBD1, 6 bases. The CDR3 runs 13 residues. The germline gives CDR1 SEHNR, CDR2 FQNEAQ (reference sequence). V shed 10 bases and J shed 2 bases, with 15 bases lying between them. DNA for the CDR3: TGTGCCACATCCGGGACACCAGCCTACGAGCAGTACTTC. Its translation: CATSGTPAYEQYF.

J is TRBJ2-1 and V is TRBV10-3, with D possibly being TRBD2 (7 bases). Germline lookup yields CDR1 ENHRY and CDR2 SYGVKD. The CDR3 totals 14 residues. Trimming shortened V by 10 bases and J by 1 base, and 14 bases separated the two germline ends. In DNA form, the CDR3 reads TGTGCCACTCACGAGGGGGGGTCCTACAATGAGCAGTTCTTC. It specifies CATHEGGSYNEQFF.

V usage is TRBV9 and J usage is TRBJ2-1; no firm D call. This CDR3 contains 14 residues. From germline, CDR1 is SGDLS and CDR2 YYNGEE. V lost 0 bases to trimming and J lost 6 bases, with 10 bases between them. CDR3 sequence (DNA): TGTGCCAGCAGCGTAGGCGGTCTAGGCAATGAGCAGTTCTTC. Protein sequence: CASSVGGLGNEQFF.

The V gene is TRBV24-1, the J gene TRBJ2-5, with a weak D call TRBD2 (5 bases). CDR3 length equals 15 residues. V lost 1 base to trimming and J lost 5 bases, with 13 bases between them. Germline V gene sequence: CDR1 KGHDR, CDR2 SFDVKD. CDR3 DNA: TGTGCCACCAGTGATTTTACGGGGTCGGGGGAGACCCAGTACTTC. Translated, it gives CATSDFTGSGETQYF.

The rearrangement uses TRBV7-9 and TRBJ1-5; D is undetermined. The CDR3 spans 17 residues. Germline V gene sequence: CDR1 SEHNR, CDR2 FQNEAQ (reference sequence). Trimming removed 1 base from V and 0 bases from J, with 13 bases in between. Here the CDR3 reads CASSLDRGSDSNQPQHF. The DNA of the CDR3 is TGTGCCAGCAGCTTAGACCGGGGTTCGGATAGCAATCAGCCCCAGCATTTT. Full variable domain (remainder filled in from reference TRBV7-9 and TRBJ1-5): DTGVSQNPRHKITKRGQNVTFRCDPISEHNRLYWYRQTLGQGPEFLTYFQNEAQLEKSRLLSDRFSAERPKGSFSTLEIQRTEQGDSAMYLCASSLDRGSDSNQPQHFGDGTRLSIL.

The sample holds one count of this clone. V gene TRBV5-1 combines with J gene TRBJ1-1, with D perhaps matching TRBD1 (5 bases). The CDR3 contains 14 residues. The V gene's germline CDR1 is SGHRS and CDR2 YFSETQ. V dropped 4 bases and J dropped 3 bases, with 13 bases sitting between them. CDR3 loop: CASSRPAGDTEAFF. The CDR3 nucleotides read TGCGCCAGCAGCCGACCTGCGGGGGACACTGAAGCTTTCTTT.

The CDR3 bases are TGTGCCAGCAGTTACGAGGCTAGCAGGAATGAGCAGTTCTTC. It yields the protein CASSYEASRNEQFF. This sequence joins TRBV6-6 and TRBJ2-1; a possible D gene is TRBD2 (5 bases). The CDR3 is 14 amino acids. Deletions cut 2 bases from V and 7 bases from J, with 12 bases between. CDR1 is MNHNY and CDR2 is SVGAGI in the germline V gene (reference sequence).

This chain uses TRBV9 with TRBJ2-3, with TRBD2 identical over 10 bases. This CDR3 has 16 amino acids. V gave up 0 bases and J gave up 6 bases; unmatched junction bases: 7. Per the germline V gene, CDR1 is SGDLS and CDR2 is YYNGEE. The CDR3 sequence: CASSVATSGVPDTQYF. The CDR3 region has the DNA TGTGCCAGCAGCGTAGCAACTAGCGGGGTTCCGGATACGCAGTATTTT.

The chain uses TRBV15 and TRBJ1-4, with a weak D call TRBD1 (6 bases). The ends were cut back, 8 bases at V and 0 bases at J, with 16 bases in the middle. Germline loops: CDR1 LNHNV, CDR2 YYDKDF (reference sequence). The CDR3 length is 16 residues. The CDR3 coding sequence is TGTGCCACCCAGAGACAGGTTGGGCCAACTAATGAAAAACTGTTTTTT. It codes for CATQRQVGPTNEKLFF.

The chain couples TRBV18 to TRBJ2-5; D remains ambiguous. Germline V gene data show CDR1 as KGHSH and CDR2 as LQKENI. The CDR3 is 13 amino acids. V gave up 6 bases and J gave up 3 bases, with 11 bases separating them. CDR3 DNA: TGTGCCAGCTCGCGGTTCAGTGAAGAGACCCAGTACTTC. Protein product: CASSRFSEETQYF. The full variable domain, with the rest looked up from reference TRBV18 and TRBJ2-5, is NAGVMQNPRHLVRRRGQEARLRCSPMKGHSHVYWYRQLPEEGLKFMVYLQKENIIDESGMPKERFSAEFPKEGPSILRIQQVVRGDSAAYFCASSRFSEETQYFGPGTRLLVL.

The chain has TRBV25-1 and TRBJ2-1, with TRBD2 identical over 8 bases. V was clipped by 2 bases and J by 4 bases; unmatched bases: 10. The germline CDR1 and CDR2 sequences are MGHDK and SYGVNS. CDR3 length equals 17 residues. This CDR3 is CASSEEGKLAAYNEQFF. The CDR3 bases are TGTGCCAGCAGTGAAGAGGGGAAACTAGCGGCGTACAATGAGCAGTTCTTC.

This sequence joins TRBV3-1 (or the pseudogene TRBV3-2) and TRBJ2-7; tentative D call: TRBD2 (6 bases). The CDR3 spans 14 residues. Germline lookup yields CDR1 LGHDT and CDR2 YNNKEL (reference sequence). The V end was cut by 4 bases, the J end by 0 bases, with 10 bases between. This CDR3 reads CASSPRSGSYEQYF. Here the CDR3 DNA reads TGTGCCAGCAGCCCACGTAGCGGCTCCTACGAGCAGTACTTC.

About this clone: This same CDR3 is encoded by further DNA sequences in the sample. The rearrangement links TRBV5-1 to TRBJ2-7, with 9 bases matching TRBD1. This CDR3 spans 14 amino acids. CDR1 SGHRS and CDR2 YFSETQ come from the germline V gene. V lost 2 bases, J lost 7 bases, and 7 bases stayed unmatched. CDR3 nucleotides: TGCGCCAGCAGCTTAGGGACAGGGAGATATGAGCAGTACTTC. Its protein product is CASSLGTGRYEQYF. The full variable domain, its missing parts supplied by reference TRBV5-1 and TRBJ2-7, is KAGVTQTPRYLIKTRGQQVTLSCSPISGHRSVSWYQQTPGQGLQFLFEYFSETQRNKGNFPGRFSGRQFSNSRSEMNVSTLELGDSALYLCASSLGTGRYEQYFGPGTRLTVT.

This CDR3 is CASSLGGSVKNTEAFF. CDR3 DNA sequence: TGTGCCAGCAGCTTAGGAGGTTCAGTCAAGAACACTGAAGCTTTCTTT. The chain links TRBV7-9 to TRBJ1-1; D is unresolved. CDR1 and CDR2 (germline): SEHNR, FQNEAQ (reference sequence). The CDR3 is 16 amino acids. Trimming removed 1 base at V and 1 base at J, with 13 bases between.

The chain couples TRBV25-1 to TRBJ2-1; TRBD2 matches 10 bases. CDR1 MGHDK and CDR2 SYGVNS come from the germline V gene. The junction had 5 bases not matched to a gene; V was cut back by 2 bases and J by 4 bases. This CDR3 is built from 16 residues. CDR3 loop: CASSEHSGRKYNEQFF. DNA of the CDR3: TGTGCCAGCAGTGAACATAGCGGGAGGAAATACAATGAGCAGTTCTTC.